Below, 8 T cell receptor beta chains from the same sample are listed, as sequenced in a study of T-cell reconstitution after alpha-beta-depleted transplantation in children. Preparing the TCRbeta library involved the use of unique molecular identifiers. TCRdb re-derived calls from the PCR reads in MiXCR, one entry per CDR3 protein. The sample includes around 200,000 distinct CDR3 sequences, under 8.5% of them seen just once. The starting material was PBMCs, mostly from graft donor cells, obtained 360 days after TCRalphabeta/CD19-depleted stem cell transplant. Source of these receptors: a male patient between 2 and 15 years old who had a stem cell transplant for acute myeloid leukemia, so the T cells may come from the graft donor.

This chain connects TRBV28 to TRBJ2-4, with unresolved D. The CDR3 runs to 16 residues. The germline V gene has CDR1 MDHEN and CDR2 SYDVKM. Trimming left V 6 bases short and J 0 bases short, with 15 bases between. The CDR3 region is CASSMGLAEAKNIQYF. The CDR3 bases are TGTGCCAGCAGCATGGGGTTGGCAGAAGCCAAAAACATTCAGTACTTC.

The CDR3 region has the DNA TGTGCCAGCACCGGTAACAATGAGCAGTTCTTC. This sequence encodes CASTGNNEQFF. The chain links TRBV6-2 or TRBV6-3 to TRBJ2-1; D is unclear. The CDR3 runs to 11 residues. CDR1 is MNHEY, CDR2 SVGEGT, per germline. Deletions cut 7 bases from V and 5 bases from J, with 6 bases between.

The rearrangement uses TRBV7-3 and TRBJ2-2, with D possibly TRBD1 on 6 matching bases. Germline CDR1 SGHTA, CDR2 FQGTGA. Deletions cut 1 base from V and 1 base from J, with 10 bases between. The CDR3 contains 16 residues. CDR3 DNA: TGTGCCAGCAGCTTAATGGGGGCCCTGAACACCGGGGAGCTGTTTTTT. Amino acids: CASSLMGALNTGELFF.

There are a few counts of this clonotype. The chain is built from TRBV5-1 and TRBJ1-3, with D unclear. Germline lookup yields CDR1 SGHRS and CDR2 YFSETQ. The CDR3 has 16 amino acids. V lost 4 bases and J lost 0, with 14 bases in between. The CDR3 protein is CASSTQPLASGNTIYF. Here the CDR3 DNA reads TGCGCCAGCAGCACGCAACCACTAGCCTCTGGAAACACCATATATTTT.

The chain combines TRBV15 with TRBJ2-3; D perhaps matches TRBD2 (6 bases). CDR1 is LNHNV and CDR2 is YYDKDF in the germline V gene (reference sequence). The CDR3 spans 15 residues. Between the trimmed V and J ends, which lost 7 bases and 2 bases, there was a span of 16 bases. The CDR3 reads CATTRLGGVTDTQYF. The CDR3 coding sequence is TGTGCCACCACCCGACTAGGTGGGGTCACAGATACGCAGTATTTT.

This clonotype appeared a few times. This sequence joins TRBV7-6 and TRBJ2-3, with TRBD2 matching over 12 bases. The CDR3 extends over 16 amino acids. In germline, CDR1 is SGHVS, CDR2 FNYEAQ. V trimming: 3 bases; J trimming: 2 bases; junction bases outside the gene matches: 3. The CDR3 protein is CASSFRTSGVTDTQYF. In DNA, the CDR3 is TGTGCCAGCAGCTTTAGGACTAGCGGGGTCACAGATACGCAGTATTTT.

The rearrangement uses TRBV12-3 or TRBV12-4 and TRBJ1-6, with D tentatively TRBD1 (5 bases). The CDR3 loop spans 15 amino acids. With 3 bases removed from V and 9 bases from J, the gap between germline ends came to 15 bases. The CDR3 nucleotides read TGTGCCAGCAGTTTGTTAGGGGTTTTGGGTTCACCCCTCCACTTT. Its translation is CASSLLGVLGSPLHF.

This clonotype was seen ten or more times. The chain recombines TRBV4-1 with TRBJ2-1; D remains unclear. The V end lost 5 bases, the J end lost 3 bases, and 23 bases lay between the germline ends. There are 18 residues in the CDR3. Germline V gives CDR1 MGHRA, CDR2 YSYEKL. The CDR3 DNA reads TGCGCCAGCAGCATTCACCGTAATGTTTTCTCCCTCTACAATGAGCAGTTCTTC. Its protein product is CASSIHRNVFSLYNEQFF.